This TCR beta chain appears in the sequencing data of a study of T-cell reconstitution after alpha-beta-depleted transplantation in children. Worth noting for this clonotype: Its antigen is unidentified.

As it was prepared, the TCRbeta library received unique molecular identifiers. In TCRdb, the PCR reads were re-called with MiXCR into one record per CDR3 protein. The data hold about 490,000 distinct CDR3 sequences, with 10% to 13% observed a single time. Overall study results and limits: Fresh T-cell production supplied most of the T-cell counts and diversity seen one year after transplant.

V lost 1 base and J 1 base, leaving 9 bases between the germline ends. From germline, CDR1 is LGHNA and CDR2 YSLEER. This CDR3 comprises 15 residues. The V and J genes are TRBV4-3 and TRBJ2-3, with D tentatively TRBD2 (5 bases). Source: PBMCs, taken before TCRalphabeta/CD19-depleted stem cell transplant. This receptor was obtained from a child aged 2-15 years with inherited bone marrow failure, due to receive a stem cell transplant. CDR3: CASSQVGSGTDTQYF. The CDR3 DNA reads as TGCGCCAGCAGCCAAGTGGGTAGCGGCACAGATACGCAGTATTTT.